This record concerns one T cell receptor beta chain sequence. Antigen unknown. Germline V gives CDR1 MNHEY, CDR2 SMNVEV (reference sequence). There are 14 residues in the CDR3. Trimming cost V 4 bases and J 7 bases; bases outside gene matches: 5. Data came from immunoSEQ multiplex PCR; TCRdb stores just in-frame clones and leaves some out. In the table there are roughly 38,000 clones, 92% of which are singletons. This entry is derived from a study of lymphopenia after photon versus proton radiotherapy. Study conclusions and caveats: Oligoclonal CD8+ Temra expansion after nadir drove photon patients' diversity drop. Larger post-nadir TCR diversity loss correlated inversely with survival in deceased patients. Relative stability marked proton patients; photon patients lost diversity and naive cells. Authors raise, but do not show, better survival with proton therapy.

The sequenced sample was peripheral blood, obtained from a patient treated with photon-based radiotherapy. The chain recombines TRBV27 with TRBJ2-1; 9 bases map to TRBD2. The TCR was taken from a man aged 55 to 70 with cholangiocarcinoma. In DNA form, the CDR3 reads TGTGCCAGCAGTTCGGCGGGGGGGTTGAATGAGCAGTTCTTC. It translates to CASSSAGGLNEQFF.